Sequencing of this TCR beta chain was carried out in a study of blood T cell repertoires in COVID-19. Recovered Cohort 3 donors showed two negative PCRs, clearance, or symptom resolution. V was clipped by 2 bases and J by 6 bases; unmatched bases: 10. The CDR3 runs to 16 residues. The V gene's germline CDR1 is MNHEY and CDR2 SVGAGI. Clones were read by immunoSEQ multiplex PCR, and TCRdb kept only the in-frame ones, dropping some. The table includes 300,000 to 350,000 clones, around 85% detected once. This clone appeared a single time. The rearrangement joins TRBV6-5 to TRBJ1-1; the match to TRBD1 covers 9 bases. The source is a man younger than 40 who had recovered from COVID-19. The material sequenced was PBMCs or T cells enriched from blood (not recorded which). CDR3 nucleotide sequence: TGTGCCAGCAGTTACAGGGCTACAGGGGGCATCGCTGAAGCTTTCTTT. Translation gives CASSYRATGGIAEAFF.